The 2 T cell receptor beta chains below all came from one sample that was sequenced in a study of long-term antiretroviral therapy in people with HIV. The run of the v3.0 immunoSEQ assay was at survey level. Only in-frame clones appear in the TCRdb table, and some are missing; sequencing was by immunoSEQ multiplex PCR. The sample records 20,000 to 25,000 clones, 85% being singletons. Sample: unsorted PBMCs, taken roughly 4 years after starting antiretroviral therapy. The receptors were sampled from a young man with HIV.

The chain carries TRBV11-2 and TRBJ2-7; D possibly corresponds to TRBD1 (6 bases). The CDR3 has 13 amino acids. CDR1 and CDR2 from the germline V gene are SGHAT and FQNNGV. Trimming pared 4 bases from V and 3 bases from J, leaving 10 bases between. CDR3 sequence: CASSSGTLYEQYV. In nucleotides, the CDR3 is TGTGCCAGCAGCTCCGGGACACTCTACGAGCAGTACGTC.

The chain joins TRBV2 to TRBJ2-1, with TRBD2 matching 12 bases. The germline CDR1 and CDR2 sequences are SNHLY and FYNNEI. V trimming: 8 bases; J trimming: 8 bases; junction bases outside the gene matches: 10. CDR3 length: 15 residues. Here the CDR3 reads CASSSRTSGVDEQFF. For the CDR3, the DNA is TGTGCCAGCTCAAGTCGGACTAGCGGGGTCGATGAGCAGTTCTTC. Variable domain in full (rest from reference TRBV2 and TRBJ2-1): EPEVTQTPSHQVTQMGQEVILRCVPISNHLYFYWYRQILGQKVEFLVSFYNNEISEKSEIFDDQFSVERPDGSNFTLKIRSTKLEDSAMYFCASSSRTSGVDEQFFGPGTRLTVL.